This T cell receptor (beta chain) was captured by sequencing in a study of siplizumab effects on memory and regulatory T cells. This CDR3 has 14 residues. Per germline, CDR1 LNHDA and CDR2 SQIVND (reference sequence). V lost 5 bases and J lost 4, with 14 bases in between. Every sample had about 9.3 x 10^4 of its TCR templates assayed. Sequencing used immunoSEQ multiplex PCR; TCRdb keeps in-frame clones, though not all of them. The sample consists of 50,000 to 70,000 clones, 96% of them appearing once. Study-level results: A major contribution to the alloresponse seemed to be made by naive T cells, which seemed more diverse than memory cells. Roughly 80-97% of proliferating CD4+ or CD8+ clones defied assignment to a naive or memory phenotype.

As regards this clone: The antigen is unknown.

This TCR was sampled from a human donor in good health. Sequenced: naive CD8+ T cells sorted from blood. This chain joins TRBV19 and TRBJ1-2; maybe TRBD1 (5 bases). The CDR3, as DNA: TGTGCCAGTAGTTTTGACAGCCTCCCCTATGGCTACACCTTC. It yields the protein CASSFDSLPYGYTF.